This paragraph covers one T cell receptor beta chain sequence. This sample was included in a study of T cells in Graves' hyperthyroidism and ophthalmopathy. RNA transcripts were the template for amplifying TCR beta CDR3 regions. HTBI primers were used for first-round RT-PCR of the TCR CDR3. TCRdb re-derived calls from the multiplex PCR reads in MiXCR, one entry per CDR3 protein. The sample shows about 400,000 distinct CDR3 sequences, roughly an eighth of them seen only once. Clinical Activity Scores of at least 3, NOSPECS grades of at least 4 and durations under 3 months characterized ophthalmopathy patients. Sequences were obtained from blood. The sequence was collected from a man aged 45-60 years with Graves' ophthalmopathy.

The CDR3 loop is CASSEPGLAGYNEQFF. CDR3 nucleotide sequence: TGTGCCAGCAGTGAGCCGGGACTAGCGGGATACAATGAGCAGTTCTTC. The chain employs TRBV25-1 and TRBJ2-1, with 13 bases identical to TRBD2. J was trimmed by 4 bases and V by 3 bases; bases with no gene match: 3. CDR3 length equals 16 residues. CDR1 MGHDK and CDR2 SYGVNS come from the germline V gene.